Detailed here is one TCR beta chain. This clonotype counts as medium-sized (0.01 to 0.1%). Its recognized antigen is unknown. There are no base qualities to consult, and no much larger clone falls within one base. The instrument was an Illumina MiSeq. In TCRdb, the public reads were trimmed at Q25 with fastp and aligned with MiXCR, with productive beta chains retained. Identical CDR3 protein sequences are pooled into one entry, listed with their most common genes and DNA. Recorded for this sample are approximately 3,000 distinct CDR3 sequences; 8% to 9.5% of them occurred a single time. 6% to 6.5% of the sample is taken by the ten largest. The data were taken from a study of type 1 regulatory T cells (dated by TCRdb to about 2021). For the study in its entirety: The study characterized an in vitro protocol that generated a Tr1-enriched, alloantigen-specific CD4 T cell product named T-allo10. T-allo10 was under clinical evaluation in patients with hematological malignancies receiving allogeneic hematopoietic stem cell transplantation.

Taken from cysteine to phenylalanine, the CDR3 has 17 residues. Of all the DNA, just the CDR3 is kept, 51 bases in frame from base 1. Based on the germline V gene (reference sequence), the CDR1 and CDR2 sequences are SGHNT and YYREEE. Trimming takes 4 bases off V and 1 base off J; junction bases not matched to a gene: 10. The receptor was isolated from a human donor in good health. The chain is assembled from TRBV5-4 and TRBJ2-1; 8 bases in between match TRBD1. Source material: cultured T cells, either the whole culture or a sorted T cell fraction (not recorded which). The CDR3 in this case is CASSDSGGAWSYNEQFF. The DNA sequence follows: TGTGCCAGCAGCGATTCAGGGGGCGCATGGTCCTACAATGAGCAGTTCTTC.